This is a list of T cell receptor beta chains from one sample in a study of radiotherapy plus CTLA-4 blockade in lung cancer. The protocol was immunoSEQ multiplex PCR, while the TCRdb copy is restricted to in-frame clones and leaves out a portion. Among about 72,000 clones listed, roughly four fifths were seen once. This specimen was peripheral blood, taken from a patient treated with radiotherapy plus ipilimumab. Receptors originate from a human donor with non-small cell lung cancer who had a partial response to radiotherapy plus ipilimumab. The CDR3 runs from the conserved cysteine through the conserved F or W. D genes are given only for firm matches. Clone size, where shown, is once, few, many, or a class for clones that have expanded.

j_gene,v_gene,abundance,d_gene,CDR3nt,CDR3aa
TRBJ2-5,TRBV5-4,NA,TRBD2,TGTGCCAGCAGCTTGGGGGGCTCGGGGGGAGAGACCCAGTACTTC,CASSLGGSGGETQYF
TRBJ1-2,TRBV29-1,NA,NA,TGCAGCGTTCAGGGGATGGGTTATGGCTACACCTTC,CSVQGMGYGYTF
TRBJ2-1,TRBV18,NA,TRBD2,TGTGCCAGCTCACAGGGACTAGCGGGAGGAGGGGATGAGCAGTTCTTC,CASSQGLAGGGDEQFF
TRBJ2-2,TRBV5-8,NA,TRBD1,TGTGCCAGCAGCCGAGGGACAGCCGCGAACACCGGGGAGCTGTTTTTT,CASSRGTAANTGELFF
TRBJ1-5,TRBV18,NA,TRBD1,TGTGCCAGCTCATCTGAACAGGGGGCGGCTCAGCCCCAGCATTTT,CASSSEQGAAQPQHF
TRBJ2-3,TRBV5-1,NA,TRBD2,TGCGCCAGCAGCTTGTCTTCTAGCGGGACTCCCACAGATACGCAGTATTTT,CASSLSSSGTPTDTQYF
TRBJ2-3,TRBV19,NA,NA,TGTGCCAGTAGTATAGTTTACGGAGGGGGGGCAGATACGCAGTATTTT,CASSIVYGGGADTQYF
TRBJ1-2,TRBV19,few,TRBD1,TGTGCCAGTAGTATCACTCCAGGACAGGCTGGCTATGGCTACACCTTC,CASSITPGQAGYGYTF
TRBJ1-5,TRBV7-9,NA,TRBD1,TGTGCCAGCAGCTTAAGAGGGGGCCCGAATCAGCCCCAGCATTTT,CASSLRGGPNQPQHF
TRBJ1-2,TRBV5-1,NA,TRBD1,TGCGCCAGCAGCCGGGACAGGGGGCCTGGCTACACCTTC,CASSRDRGPGYTF
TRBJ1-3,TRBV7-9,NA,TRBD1,TGTGCCAGCAGCATGACAGGGAACGGAAACACCATATATTTT,CASSMTGNGNTIYF
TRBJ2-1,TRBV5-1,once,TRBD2,TGCGCCAGCAGCGAAGGGACTAGCATTAGCACCTACAATGAGCAGTTCTTC,CASSEGTSISTYNEQFF
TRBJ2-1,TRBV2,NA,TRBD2,TGTGCCACCGGAATTACTAGCGGACAACACAATGAGCAGTTCTTC,CATGITSGQHNEQFF
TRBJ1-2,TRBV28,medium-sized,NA,TGTGCCAGCAGTTCAACATCAAGGGGATCCCTGGGTGGCTACACCTTC,CASSSTSRGSLGGYTF
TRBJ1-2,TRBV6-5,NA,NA,TGTGCCAGCCGTCGGGGGGCGGCCCGAGGCTACACCTTC,CASRRGAARGYTF
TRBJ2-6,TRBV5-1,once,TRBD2,TGCGCCAGCAGCAGCGGGAGTACAGGGGCCAACGTCCTGACTTTC,CASSSGSTGANVLTF
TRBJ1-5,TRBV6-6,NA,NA,TGTGCCAGCAGTTACGACCGGGATCAGCCCCAGCATTTT,CASSYDRDQPQHF
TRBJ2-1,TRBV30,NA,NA,TGTGCCTGGAGATTCCGGCGGGGCCCCAATGAGCAGTTCTTC,CAWRFRRGPNEQFF
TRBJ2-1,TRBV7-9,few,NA,TGTGCCAGCAGCTTTTCTAGCTCCAGCAATGAGCAGTTCTTC,CASSFSSSSNEQFF
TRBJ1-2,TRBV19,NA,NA,TGTGCCAGTAGCAGGGGAACACAATCCAACTATGGCTACACCTTC,CASSRGTQSNYGYTF
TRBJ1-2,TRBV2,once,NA,TGTGCCAGCAGTGAACTCCGGACAACTAACTATGGCTACACCTTC,CASSELRTTNYGYTF
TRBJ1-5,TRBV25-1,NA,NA,TGTGCCAGCAGCGCGACAGGCCGGAGGCCCCAGCATTTT,CASSATGRRPQHF
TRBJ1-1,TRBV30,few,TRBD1,TGTGCCTGGAGTCCCCCAGGGGGCTACACTGAAGCTTTCTTT,CAWSPPGGYTEAFF
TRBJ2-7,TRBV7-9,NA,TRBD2,TGTGCCAGCAGCTTTACTAGCGGAGCTTCCTACGAGCAGTACTTC,CASSFTSGASYEQYF
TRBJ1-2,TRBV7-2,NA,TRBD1,TGTGCCAGCAGCTTAAACAGGGGGCTGGAAGGCTACACCTTC,CASSLNRGLEGYTF
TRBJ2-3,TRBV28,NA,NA,TGTGCCAGCCTTACCCAGCAGGGCGGCACAGATACGCAGTATTTT,CASLTQQGGTDTQYF
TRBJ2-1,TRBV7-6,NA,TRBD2,TGTGCCAGCAGCTACCTGGGCGCGGGGGACGATGAGCAGTTCTTC,CASSYLGAGDDEQFF
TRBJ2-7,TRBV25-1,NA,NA,TGTGCCAGCAGTGGCGGGATCCCAACCTACGAGCAGTACTTC,CASSGGIPTYEQYF
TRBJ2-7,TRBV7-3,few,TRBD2,TGTGCCAGCAGCTTAAAAGCGACTAGCGGTTCCTACGAGCAGTACTTC,CASSLKATSGSYEQYF
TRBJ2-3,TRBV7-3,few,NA,TGTGCCAGCAGCCCGGGTGCAGGGGTAGTAGATACGCAGTATTTT,CASSPGAGVVDTQYF
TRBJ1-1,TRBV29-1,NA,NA,TGCAGCGTTGATCACATGTTGAACACTGAAGCTTTCTTT,CSVDHMLNTEAFF
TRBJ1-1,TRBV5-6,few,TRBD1,TGTGCCAGCAGCGTGGGACAGGGGACGAACACTGAAGCTTTCTTT,CASSVGQGTNTEAFF
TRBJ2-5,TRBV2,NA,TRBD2,TGTGCCAGCATGGCTAGCGGGACCAGGGGGACCCAGTACTTC,CASMASGTRGTQYF
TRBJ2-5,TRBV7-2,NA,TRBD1,TGTGCCAGCAGCTCGAACAGGGGGCATGGGGAGACCCAGTACTTC,CASSSNRGHGETQYF
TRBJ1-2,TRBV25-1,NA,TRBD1,TGTGCCAGCAGTCCCGGGACAGGGGGCGGGCTCTATGGCTACACCTTC,CASSPGTGGGLYGYTF
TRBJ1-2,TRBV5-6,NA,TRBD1,TGTGCCAGCAGCGTATCAGGGGGTGGTGATGGCTACACCTTC,CASSVSGGGDGYTF
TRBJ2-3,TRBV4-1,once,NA,TGCGCCAGCAGCTCGATCCATACGGGGATCGTCCCAGATACGCAGTATTTT,CASSSIHTGIVPDTQYF
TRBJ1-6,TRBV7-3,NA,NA,TGTGCCAGCAGCTTATCATCGGGGGGTGTTAATTCACCCCTCCACTTT,CASSLSSGGVNSPLHF
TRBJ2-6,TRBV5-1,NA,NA,TGCGCCAGCAGCTTTGGGGCCTCTGGGGCCAACGTCCTGACTTTC,CASSFGASGANVLTF
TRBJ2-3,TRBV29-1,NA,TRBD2,TGCAGCGTTGTAGGCCTAGCGGGAGGTGGAGATACGCAGTATTTT,CSVVGLAGGGDTQYF
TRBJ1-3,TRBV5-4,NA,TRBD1,TGTGCCAGCAGCCTCGGACAGGCTGCTGGAAACACCATATATTTT,CASSLGQAAGNTIYF
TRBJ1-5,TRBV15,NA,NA,TGTGCCACCAGTATCGAACAGGTTTATAGCAATCAGCCCCAGCATTTT,CATSIEQVYSNQPQHF
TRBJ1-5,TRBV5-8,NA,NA,TGTGCCAGCAGTTTTCCGCCCAGAACATTTAGCAATCAGCCCCAGCATTTT,CASSFPPRTFSNQPQHF
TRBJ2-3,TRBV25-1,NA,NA,TGTGCCAGCGGGAGGGGGACAGATACGCAGTATTTT,CASGRGTDTQYF
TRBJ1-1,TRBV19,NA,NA,TGTGCCAGTAGTATAAGAGGGAACATCGCAAGCACTGAAGCTTTCTTT,CASSIRGNIASTEAFF
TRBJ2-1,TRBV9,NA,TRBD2,TGTGCCAGCAGCTCATTTCAGCGTGGGGACTACTTGGCTGAGCAGTTCTTC,CASSSFQRGDYLAEQFF
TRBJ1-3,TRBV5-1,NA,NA,TGCGCCAGCAGCTTCGCAGGGGATGGAAACACCATATATTTT,CASSFAGDGNTIYF
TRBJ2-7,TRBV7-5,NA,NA,TGTGTCAGAAGTTACACTTTCCGGGACAGACCCTACGAGCAGTACTTC,CVRSYTFRDRPYEQYF
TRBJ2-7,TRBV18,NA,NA,TGTGCCAGCTCACCCCCCGGAGGGCCGCGGTACGAGCAGTACTTC,CASSPPGGPRYEQYF
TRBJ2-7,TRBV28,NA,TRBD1,TGTGCCAGCAGTTTACTGACAGGGATCTACGAGCAGTACTTC,CASSLLTGIYEQYF
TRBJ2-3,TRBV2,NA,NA,TGTGCCAGCAGTGAACACCTTGTCGGCGGGGCTAGCACAGATACGCAGTATTTT,CASSEHLVGGASTDTQYF